A single sample gave rise to the 30 T cell receptor beta chains below, sequenced in a study of a mutant IDH1 vaccine in newly diagnosed glioma. Time point meaning: baseline, week 1 (first vaccination visit). As to treatment: pre-vaccination baseline after standard-of-care therapy. TCRdb keeps only in-frame clones here, not all; method: immunoSEQ multiplex PCR. This sample has about 92,000 clones; about four fifths occur once, and the top ten carry roughly 7.1%. The sample was PBMCs, taken from a glioma patient treated with radiotherapy, temozolomide or both. These receptors came from a woman between 45 and 65 years old with glioma.

The chain combines TRBV19 with TRBJ1-1; a weak D match, TRBD1 (6 bases). The CDR3 totals 14 residues. Germline values: CDR1 LNHDA, CDR2 SQIVND (reference sequence). V was shortened by 6 bases and J by 0 bases, with 11 bases between the two germline ends. The CDR3 bases are TGTGCCAGTAGGACGACAGGCATGAACACTGAAGCTTTCTTT. Its protein product is CASRTTGMNTEAFF.

The chain joins TRBV6-5 to TRBJ2-7; D call uncertain. Trimming shortened V by 8 bases and J by 0 bases, and 14 bases separated the two germline ends. This CDR3 comprises 14 residues. Germline V gives CDR1 MNHEY, CDR2 SVGAGI. For the CDR3, the DNA is TGTGCCAGCGGTTCCGGACGGTACTCCTACGAGCAGTACTTC. Its translation is CASGSGRYSYEQYF.

This chain joins TRBV10-3 and TRBJ2-1, with D perhaps being TRBD1 or TRBD2 (5 bases each). Trimming shortened V by 0 bases and J by 6 bases, and 18 bases separated the two germline ends. The CDR3 is 17 residues long. Germline CDR1 reads ENHRY; CDR2 reads SYGVKD. CDR3 region: CAISESTQGARFNEQFF. The CDR3, as DNA: TGTGCCATCAGTGAGTCGACCCAGGGAGCGAGGTTCAATGAGCAGTTCTTC.

This clone has only one observation. This sequence joins TRBV29-1 and TRBJ1-2; D is perhaps TRBD1 (6 bases). There are 12 residues in the CDR3. The ends were cut back, 7 bases at V and 5 bases at J, with 14 bases in the middle. Germline V gene data show CDR1 as SQVTM and CDR2 as ANQGSEA. The CDR3 sequence is CSAHGGRYGYTF. In DNA, the CDR3 is TGCAGCGCCCATGGGGGCCGGTATGGCTACACCTTC. Together with reference TRBV29-1 and TRBJ1-2, the CDR3 gives the full variable domain: SAVISQKPSRDICQRGTSLTIQCQVDSQVTMMFWYRQQPGQSLTLIATANQGSEATYESGFVIDKFPISRPNLTFSTLTVSNMSPEDSSIYLCSAHGGRYGYTFGSGTRLTVV.

This chain uses TRBV5-4 with TRBJ2-3, with 13 bases that match TRBD2. Germline V lookup: CDR1 SGHNT, CDR2 YYREEE (reference sequence). This CDR3 comprises 19 residues. The trim removed 3 bases at V and 0 bases at J, leaving 10 bases unmatched. The CDR3 loop reads CASSSPGLAGITSTDTQYF. The CDR3, as DNA: TGTGCCAGCAGCTCGCCGGGACTAGCGGGGATAACTAGCACAGATACGCAGTATTTT.

The genes are TRBV2 and TRBJ1-2, with a weak D call TRBD1 (5 bases). In germline, CDR1 is SNHLY, CDR2 FYNNEI. The CDR3 covers 12 residues. The V and J ends lost 3 bases and 5 bases respectively, with 7 bases between them. CDR3 in DNA: TGTGCCAGCAGTGACGGGGGGTATGGCTACACCTTC. Amino acid sequence: CASSDGGYGYTF.

The genes are TRBV10-1 and TRBJ2-2; 11 nucleotides match TRBD2. V trimming: 8 bases; J trimming: 4 bases; junction bases outside the gene matches: 6. CDR1 and CDR2 from the germline V gene are WNHNN and SYGVQD (reference sequence). The CDR3 loop spans 15 amino acids. CDR3 bases: TGCGCCAGCTCAGCTAGCGGGGGGTTCACCGGGGAGCTGTTTTTT. This translates into CASSASGGFTGELFF.

The rearrangement uses TRBV5-4 and TRBJ2-5; no clear D. This CDR3 spans 15 amino acids. The germline CDR1 and CDR2 sequences are SGHNT and YYREEE (reference sequence). V was trimmed by 1 base and J by 2 bases, leaving 12 bases between them. The CDR3 loop is CASSLIATVQETQYF. The DNA of the CDR3 is TGTGCCAGCAGCTTGATCGCGACGGTACAAGAGACCCAGTACTTC.

This clone appeared once. This sequence joins TRBV5-5 and TRBJ1-1; 8 bases align to TRBD1. This CDR3 spans 14 amino acids. Unmatched junction bases numbered 7, after V lost 4 bases and J lost 5 bases. Germline V gene lookup returns CDR1 SGHKS and CDR2 YYEKEE (reference sequence). CDR3 coding DNA: TGTGCCAGCAGCGGACAGGGTCATGATACTGAAGCTTTCTTT. The encoded protein is CASSGQGHDTEAFF.

The genes are TRBV2 and TRBJ2-6; D possibly corresponds to TRBD1 (6 bases). Germline V gene data show CDR1 as SNHLY and CDR2 as FYNNEI. Trimming left V 5 bases short and J 6 bases short, with 14 bases between. This CDR3 has 15 amino acids. CDR3 DNA: TGTGCCAGCAGTAATACAGGGTACAAGGCCAACGTCCTGACTTTC. As protein: CASSNTGYKANVLTF.

The V gene is TRBV7-6, the J gene TRBJ1-3; D is undetermined. Trimming took 4 bases from V and 0 from J, leaving 10 bases between them. Germline V gene lookup returns CDR1 SGHVS and CDR2 FNYEAQ. The CDR3 loop spans 15 amino acids. CDR3 sequence (DNA): TGTGCCAGCAGCTCGGAGGTGAGCTCTGGAAACACCATATATTTT. This codes for CASSSEVSSGNTIYF. The variable domain in full, with the rest retrieved from reference TRBV7-6 and TRBJ1-3, is GAGVSQSPRYKVTKRGQDVALRCDPISGHVSLYWYRQALGQGPEFLTYFNYEAQQDKSGLPNDRFSAERPEGSISTLTIQRTEQRDSAMYRCASSSEVSSGNTIYFGEGSWLTVV.

This clone was found once. The chain recombines TRBV5-5 with TRBJ2-5; D is tentatively TRBD1 or TRBD2 (6 bases each). V dropped 1 base and J dropped 4 bases, with 14 bases sitting between them. The CDR3 runs to 15 residues. Germline V gene lookup returns CDR1 SGHKS and CDR2 YYEKEE (reference sequence). This CDR3 reads CASSLIGGRLETQYF. CDR3 in DNA: TGTGCCAGCAGCTTGATCGGGGGCCGGTTAGAGACCCAGTACTTC.

V gene TRBV11-2 combines with J gene TRBJ1-1, with a possible D match to TRBD1 (5 bases). This CDR3 comprises 15 residues. From germline, CDR1 is SGHAT and CDR2 FQNNGV. V was shortened by 1 base and J by 2 bases, with 11 bases between the two germline ends. The CDR3 reads CASSLGGTGNTEAFF. The DNA of the CDR3 is TGTGCCAGCAGCTTAGGAGGGACGGGAAACACTGAAGCTTTCTTT.

The chain carries TRBV7-2 and TRBJ1-5; D perhaps matches TRBD1 (5 bases). V lost 1 base and J 5 bases, leaving 21 bases between the germline ends. CDR1 and CDR2 from the germline V gene are SGHTA and FQGNSA. The CDR3 runs 18 residues. Here the CDR3 reads CASSLDRWKVGFYQPQHF. Here the CDR3 DNA reads TGTGCCAGCAGCTTAGACAGGTGGAAGGTCGGTTTCTATCAGCCCCAGCATTTT.

The gene calls are TRBV4-2 and TRBJ2-7; 13 bases are a match to TRBD2. The germline CDR1 and CDR2 sequences are LGHNA and YNFKEQ. The CDR3 is made up of 17 amino acids. The V and J ends lost 4 bases and 0 bases, in that order; junction bases with no gene match: 6. Here the CDR3 reads CASSRELAGGPSYEQYF. The CDR3 DNA reads TGTGCCAGCAGCCGCGAACTAGCGGGGGGGCCCTCCTACGAGCAGTACTTC.

This chain links TRBV5-4 with TRBJ2-1, with D maybe TRBD1 (6 bases). This CDR3 is 16 amino acids long. The V and J ends lost 0 bases and 2 bases respectively, with 12 bases between them. The germline V gene has CDR1 SGHNT and CDR2 YYREEE (reference sequence). The CDR3 DNA sequence: TGTGCCAGCAGCTTGGAGGGCCGGGACACCTACAATGAGCAGTTCTTC. Translation gives CASSLEGRDTYNEQFF.

The J gene is TRBJ2-1, the V gene TRBV5-1; a possible D gene is TRBD1 (5 bases). From germline, CDR1 is SGHRS and CDR2 YFSETQ. Trimming removed 4 bases from V and 6 bases from J, with 14 bases in between. The CDR3 sequence is 14 residues long. In nucleotides, the CDR3 is TGCGCCAGCAGCGCCAGCCCAGGGTCCAATGAGCAGTTCTTC. Translation: CASSASPGSNEQFF.

The chain carries TRBV30 and TRBJ1-5; D might be TRBD1 (6 bases). The CDR3 totals 14 residues. Germline loops: CDR1 GTSNPN, CDR2 SVGIG (reference sequence). The V and J ends lost 1 base and 4 bases respectively, with 11 bases between them. The chain's CDR3 is CAWSEGGWNQPQHF. The CDR3 DNA reads TGTGCCTGGAGTGAGGGGGGTTGGAATCAGCCCCAGCATTTT.

This clone has a handful of counts. The chain links TRBV18 to TRBJ1-1; D unresolved. The ends were cut back, 5 bases at V and 10 bases at J, with 29 bases in the middle. There are 17 residues in the CDR3. The germline V gene encodes CDR1 KGHSH and CDR2 LQKENI. CDR3 DNA: TGTGCCAGCTCATCCCGCACGGCGGATGCCGGGAGAATGTCAGCTTTCTTT. It specifies CASSSRTADAGRMSAFF. Using reference TRBV18 and TRBJ1-1 for the parts outside the CDR3, the full variable domain is NAGVMQNPRHLVRRRGQEARLRCSPMKGHSHVYWYRQLPEEGLKFMVYLQKENIIDESGMPKERFSAEFPKEGPSILRIQQVVRGDSAAYFCASSSRTADAGRMSAFFGQGTRLTVV.

On this clone itself: The sample contains more than one DNA sequence encoding this CDR3. The V gene is TRBV5-1, the J gene TRBJ2-3; possibly TRBD1 for D (6 bases). The germline V and J ends were trimmed by 0 bases and 0 bases, with 8 bases remaining between them. This CDR3 contains 15 residues. The V gene's germline CDR1 is SGHRS and CDR2 YFSETQ. The CDR3 protein is CASSLGQGSTDTQYF. Written as DNA, the CDR3 is TGCGCCAGCAGCTTGGGTCAGGGGAGCACAGATACGCAGTATTTT.

The CDR3 DNA reads as TGTGCCAGCATCGACAGGGGGTCAGAGACCCAGTACTTC. Protein sequence: CASIDRGSETQYF. The chain recombines TRBV13 with TRBJ2-5; TRBD1 matches 9 bases. The J segment lost 4 bases and the V segment lost 7 bases, leaving 4 bases of the junction unmatched. Looked up from germline, CDR1 is PRHDT and CDR2 is FYEKMQ (reference sequence). This CDR3 comprises 13 residues. Drawing the rest from reference TRBV13 and TRBJ2-5, the complete variable domain is AAGVIQSPRHLIKEKRETATLKCYPIPRHDTVYWYQQGPGQDPQFLISFYEKMQSDKGSIPDRFSAQQFSDYHSELNMSSLELGDSALYFCASIDRGSETQYFGPGTRLLVL.

This clone was detected only once. This chain joins TRBV9 and TRBJ2-1; TRBD2 aligns across 10 bases. The CDR3 has 15 residues. Germline V CDR1 and CDR2: SGDLS, YYNGEE. The ends lost 3 bases at V and 9 bases at J; junction bases unmatched: 9. The CDR3 region is CASSASGGARGEQFF. The CDR3 coding sequence is TGTGCCAGCAGCGCCAGCGGGGGGGCCAGGGGTGAGCAGTTCTTC.

The chain couples TRBV19 to TRBJ2-2; D call uncertain. The length of the CDR3 is 15 residues. Germline V gene data show CDR1 as LNHDA and CDR2 as SQIVND (reference sequence). Deletions cut 10 bases from V and 4 bases from J, with 19 bases between. The CDR3 sequence: CATELSPRGTGELFF. For the CDR3, the DNA is TGTGCCACCGAACTCAGCCCACGAGGCACCGGGGAGCTGTTTTTT.

The gene calls are TRBV21-1 and TRBJ1-6; the D call of TRBD1 is as the table states it, not checked on the DNA. TRBV21-1 is a pseudogene. CDR3 size: 19 residues. This CDR3 is CASRHRGQGASSYNSPLHF. DNA for the CDR3: TGTGCCAGCAGGCACCGGGGACAGGGGGCCAGCTCCTATAATTCACCCCTCCACTTT.

The chain recombines TRBV18 with TRBJ2-7; D unclear. V was trimmed by 0 bases and J by 0 bases, leaving 3 bases between them. This CDR3 is 13 amino acids long. Germline V gives CDR1 KGHSH, CDR2 LQKENI. The CDR3 DNA reads TGTGCCAGCTCACCACCGAGCTCCTACGAGCAGTACTTC. The encoded protein is CASSPPSSYEQYF.

J is TRBJ1-2 and V is TRBV11-3, with D possibly TRBD1 on 5 matching bases. The ends were cut back, 1 base at V and 8 bases at J, with 11 bases in the middle. Germline assignment: CDR1 SGHNT and CDR2 YENEEA. The CDR3 loop spans 13 amino acids. CDR3 in DNA: TGTGCCAGCAGCTTAGGGCAGGGAGGAGGCTACACCTTC. It is translated as CASSLGQGGGYTF.

The rearrangement links TRBV19 to TRBJ1-6; no clear D gene. Trimming cost V 5 bases and J 8 bases, with 22 bases left between them. This CDR3 spans 17 amino acids. Per germline, CDR1 LNHDA and CDR2 SQIVND (reference sequence). CDR3 in amino acids: CASSPQAGNRFHSPLHF. DNA for the CDR3: TGTGCCAGTAGTCCCCAGGCCGGGAATCGGTTCCATTCACCCCTCCACTTT.

The chain couples TRBV7-2 to TRBJ2-5, with TRBD1 matching over 7 bases. The length of the CDR3 is 15 residues. The ends lost 1 base at V and 0 bases at J; junction bases unmatched: 2. The V gene's germline CDR1 is SGHTA and CDR2 FQGNSA. The DNA for the CDR3 is TGTGCCAGCAGCTTAGTGGGACAGCACCAAGAGACCCAGTACTTC. This encodes CASSLVGQHQETQYF. Drawing the rest from reference TRBV7-2 and TRBJ2-5, the complete variable domain is GAGVSQSPSNKVTEKGKDVELRCDPISGHTALYWYRQSLGQGLEFLIYFQGNSAPDKSGLPSDRFSAERTGGSVSTLTIQRTQQEDSAVYLCASSLVGQHQETQYFGPGTRLLVL.

V usage is TRBV9 and J usage is TRBJ1-1, with TRBD1 matching 11 bases. CDR3 length equals 19 residues. CDR1 is SGDLS and CDR2 is YYNGEE in the germline V gene. V shed 5 bases and J 1 base; nucleotides not matched to a gene: 16. CDR3 sequence reads: CASSDFIPGQGDSNTEAFF. The CDR3 bases are TGTGCCAGCAGTGACTTTATACCGGGACAGGGGGATTCGAACACTGAAGCTTTCTTT.

The chain employs TRBV20-1 and TRBJ1-2; unclear D gene. Trimming removed 0 bases from V and 8 bases from J, with 1 base in between. Germline loops: CDR1 DFQATT, CDR2 SNEGSKA (reference sequence). This CDR3 contains 9 residues. CDR3 nucleotides: TGCAGTGCTAGAGAGGGCTACACCTTC. Translation: CSAREGYTF.